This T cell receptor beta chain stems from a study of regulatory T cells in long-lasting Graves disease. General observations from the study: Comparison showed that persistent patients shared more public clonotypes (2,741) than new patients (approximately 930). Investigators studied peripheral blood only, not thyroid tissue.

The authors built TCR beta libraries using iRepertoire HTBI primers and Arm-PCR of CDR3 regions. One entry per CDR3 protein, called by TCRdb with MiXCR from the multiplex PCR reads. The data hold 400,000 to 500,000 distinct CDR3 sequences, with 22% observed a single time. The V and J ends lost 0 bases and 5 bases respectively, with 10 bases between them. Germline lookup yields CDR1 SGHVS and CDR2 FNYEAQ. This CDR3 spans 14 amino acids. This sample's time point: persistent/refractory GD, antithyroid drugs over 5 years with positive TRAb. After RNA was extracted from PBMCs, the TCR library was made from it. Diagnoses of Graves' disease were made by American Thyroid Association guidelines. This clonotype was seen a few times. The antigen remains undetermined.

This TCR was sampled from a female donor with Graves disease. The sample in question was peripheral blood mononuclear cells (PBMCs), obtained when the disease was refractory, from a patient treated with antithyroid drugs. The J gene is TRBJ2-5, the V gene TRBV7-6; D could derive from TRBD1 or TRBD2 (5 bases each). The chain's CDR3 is CASSLAEGWETQYF. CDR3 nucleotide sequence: TGTGCCAGCAGCTTAGCAGAGGGGTGGGAGACCCAGTACTTC.